A single sample is the source of the 7 T cell receptor beta chains below, sequenced in a study of blood T cells in healthy people across ages. The authors ran a second PCR of roughly 6 to 12 cycles using a sample-barcoded 5' primer and a J-beta primer mix. MiXCR was run by TCRdb on the 5' RACE reads, yielding one entry per CDR3 protein. Here the sample spans approximately 780,000 distinct CDR3 sequences, approximately 24% being singletons. This sample also appeared in a second study, on T cells of mothers and their children.

The sequencing input was blood. These receptors originate from a boy between 5 and 17 years old in good health.

This clonotype was detected only a few times. The V and J genes are TRBV29-1 and TRBJ2-3, with 9 bases lining up with TRBD1. The germline CDR1 and CDR2 sequences are SQVTM and ANQGSEA. The CDR3 consists of 15 residues. Trimming took 6 bases from V and 2 from J; bases not matched to a gene: 9. The CDR3 loop reads CSVRTTGGYTDTQYF. The DNA of the CDR3 is TGCAGCGTCAGAACGACAGGGGGGTACACAGATACGCAGTATTTT.

This chain connects TRBV20-1 to TRBJ2-7; the D gene is possibly TRBD2 (6 bases). The CDR3 length is 15 residues. In germline, CDR1 is DFQATT, CDR2 SNEGSKA (reference sequence). Trimming removed 4 bases at V and 3 bases at J, with 19 bases between. CDR3 DNA sequence: TGCAGTGCTATACGGCTTGACGGGGGTCGCTACGAGCAGTACTTC. Its translation is CSAIRLDGGRYEQYF.

V gene TRBV20-1 combines with J gene TRBJ2-3; TRBD1 matches at 10 bases. Germline CDR1 is DFQATT and CDR2 is SNEGSKA (reference sequence). This CDR3 region has 14 residues. Trimming at V came to 0 bases and at J to 6 bases, leaving 3 bases not matched to a gene. In DNA form, the CDR3 reads TGCAGTGCTAGAGAAGGGACAGGGGACGATACGCAGTATTTT. Residues: CSAREGTGDDTQYF.

The chain has TRBV27 and TRBJ2-7; 11 nucleotides match TRBD1. The germline gives CDR1 MNHEY, CDR2 SMNVEV (reference sequence). V trimming: 6 bases; J trimming: 7 bases; junction bases outside the gene matches: 11. This CDR3 is 15 amino acids long. The CDR3 DNA follows: TGTGCCAGCAGCCTCATCGGACAGGGGGCTGAGGAGCAGTACTTC. Translated, it gives CASSLIGQGAEEQYF.

This clonotype came up once. The V call is TRBV7-8, the J call TRBJ1-4; 7 bases are shared with TRBD1. CDR1 and CDR2 (germline): SGHVS, FQNEAQ. V shed 4 bases, J shed 8 bases, and the junction held 10 bases outside the gene matches. This CDR3 has 15 amino acids. Here the CDR3 reads CASSSWADRAEKLFF. The CDR3 DNA is TGTGCCAGCAGCTCGTGGGCCGACAGGGCAGAAAAACTGTTTTTT.

This rearrangement joins TRBV6-1 to TRBJ2-5, with 11 bases that match TRBD2. The germline V gene encodes CDR1 MNHNS and CDR2 SASEGT. CDR3 length: 14 amino acids. V lost 6 bases and J lost 5; bases outside the gene matches: 5. CDR3 in DNA: TGTGCCAGCAGGGGGACTAGCGGTGTGGAGACCCAGTACTTC. This encodes CASRGTSGVETQYF.

This clonotype has only a few counts. The chain joins TRBV30 to TRBJ2-7; 8 nucleotides line up with TRBD2. The CDR3 sequence is 15 residues long. Per the germline V gene, CDR1 is GTSNPN and CDR2 is SVGIG (reference sequence). After removal of 3 bases from V and 0 bases from J, the junction contained 7 bases not matched to a gene. DNA for the CDR3: TGTGCCTGGAGAACCCGGGGGGGGTCCTCCTACGAGCAGTACTTC. The encoded protein is CAWRTRGGSSYEQYF. Full variable domain (rest looked up from reference TRBV30 and TRBJ2-7): SQTIHQWPATLVQPVGSPLSLECTVEGTSNPNLYWYRQAAGRGLQLLFYSVGIGQISSEVPQNLSASRPQDRQFILSSKKLLLSDSGFYLCAWRTRGGSSYEQYFGPGTRLTVT.